This T cell receptor beta chain appears in the sequencing data of a study of blood T cells in healthy people across ages. This clonotype showed up just a few times. Every donor contributed roughly 10 milliliters of peripheral blood by blood draw. Sample-barcoded 5' priming and a J-beta primer mix drove a second PCR of about 6 to 12 cycles. TCRdb reprocessed the 5' RACE reads via MiXCR and lists one record per CDR3 protein. The sample includes hundreds of thousands of distinct CDR3 sequences, around 25% of them seen just once. From germline, CDR1 is LGHDT and CDR2 YNNKEL (reference sequence). V shed 0 bases and J shed 10 bases, with 10 bases lying between them. This CDR3 has 14 residues. This same sample was also taken into another study, of T cells of mothers and their children. That work states: The people who donated were three healthy Caucasian mothers and their six children. An overlap that was slightly higher, though non-significant, was seen in related mother-child pairs versus unrelated pairs.

This receptor was obtained from a boy aged 5-17 years in good health. The sequenced sample was blood. The chain couples TRBV3-1 to TRBJ1-6; D gene unclear. The CDR3 DNA reads TGTGCCAGCAGCCAAGAGAGGACGGGGTCACCCCTCCACTTT. Its translation is CASSQERTGSPLHF.